These 9 T cell receptor beta chains were all obtained from the same sample, sequenced in a study of cytomegalovirus exposure and HLA in healthy donors. Profiling relied on immunoSEQ multiplex PCR, and the TCRdb table lists in-frame clones only, not all of them. The data show about 140,000 clones, 82% seen once. Sequenced sample: PBMCs. The origin of the receptors is a man between 25 and 39 years old in good health and CMV-seropositive.

The CDR3 is CASSPRTADYGYTF. The CDR3 region has the DNA TGTGCCAGCAGCCCACGAACGGCGGACTATGGCTACACCTTC. The rearrangement uses TRBV5-4 and TRBJ1-2; D is unclear. There are 14 residues in the CDR3. Germline loops: CDR1 SGHNT, CDR2 YYREEE (reference sequence). Trimming took off 4 bases at V and 3 bases at J, with 13 bases between the two ends.

V is TRBV5-1 and J is TRBJ1-2; 9 bases agree with TRBD1. The V segment lost 7 bases and the J segment 1 base; nucleotides outside the gene matches: 2. The CDR3 has 13 amino acids. The germline V gene has CDR1 SGHRS and CDR2 YFSETQ. CDR3 DNA sequence: TGCGCCAGCGCGGACAGGGGTAACTATGGCTACACCTTC. Translated, it gives CASADRGNYGYTF.

The rearrangement links TRBV7-6 to TRBJ1-2; 8 bases map to TRBD1. The V segment lost 1 base and the J segment 6 bases; nucleotides outside the gene matches: 7. The germline gives CDR1 SGHVS, CDR2 FNYEAQ. This CDR3 spans 15 amino acids. CDR3 nucleotides: TGTGCCAGCAGCTTAGACGAGACAGGGGTGAATGGCTACACCTTC. Its protein product is CASSLDETGVNGYTF.

The V and J genes are TRBV7-3 and TRBJ1-2; 8 bases align to TRBD1. V was pared by 5 bases and J by 4 bases, with 3 bases of the junction left unmatched. Per germline, CDR1 SGHTA and CDR2 FQGTGA. The CDR3 loop spans 13 amino acids. The CDR3 DNA follows: TGTGCCAGCAGCGCAGGACAGGGCTATGGCTACACCTTC. Translation gives CASSAGQGYGYTF. The full variable domain, rest sourced from reference TRBV7-3 and TRBJ1-2, is GAGVSQTPSNKVTEKGKYVELRCDPISGHTALYWYRQSLGQGPEFLIYFQGTGAADDSGLPNDRFFAVRPEGSVSTLKIQRTERGDSAVYLCASSAGQGYGYTFGSGTRLTVV.

This chain uses TRBV2 with TRBJ1-1; 7 nucleotides match TRBD1. The CDR3 has 12 amino acids. V was clipped by 6 bases and J by 11 bases; unmatched bases: 9. The germline CDR1 and CDR2 sequences are SNHLY and FYNNEI. Here the CDR3 DNA reads TGTGCCAGCAGGGGTGGGACAGAGAGGGCTTTCTTT. It codes for CASRGGTERAFF.

V gene TRBV19 combines with J gene TRBJ2-7, with 7 bases that match TRBD1. Germline CDR1 reads LNHDA; CDR2 reads SQIVND (reference sequence). V shed 8 bases and J 2 bases; nucleotides not matched to a gene: 12. The CDR3 is 15 residues long. CDR3 DNA sequence: TGTGCCAGTTCTCGATCCGGGACAGCTGCCTACGAGCAGTACTTC. It translates to CASSRSGTAAYEQYF.

The chain carries TRBV9 and TRBJ2-4, with D possibly TRBD2 on 7 matching bases. Germline V CDR1 and CDR2: SGDLS, YYNGEE. The CDR3 sequence is 16 residues long. V gave up 3 bases and J gave up 1 base, with 14 bases separating them. This CDR3 reads CASSGSGGAAKNIQYF. The DNA of the CDR3 is TGTGCCAGCAGCGGCAGTGGGGGGGCGGCCAAAAACATTCAGTACTTC.

The chain uses TRBV9 and TRBJ2-1, with 8 bases aligning to TRBD1. Germline V lookup: CDR1 SGDLS, CDR2 YYNGEE. The V segment lost 3 bases and the J segment 6 bases; nucleotides outside the gene matches: 11. This CDR3 region has 16 residues. This CDR3 is CASSARTGTLFNEQFF. The CDR3 DNA reads TGTGCCAGCAGCGCTAGGACAGGGACTTTATTCAATGAGCAGTTCTTC. Filled out from reference TRBV9 and TRBJ2-1, the complete variable domain reads DSGVTQTPKHLITATGQRVTLRCSPRSGDLSVYWYQQSLDQGLQFLIQYYNGEERAKGNILERFSAQQFPDLHSELNLSSLELGDSALYFCASSARTGTLFNEQFFGPGTRLTVL.

The chain couples TRBV6-1 to TRBJ2-5; weak D call: TRBD1 (5 bases). The CDR3 spans 15 residues. Germline lookup yields CDR1 MNHNS and CDR2 SASEGT. Trimming cost V 5 bases and J 1 base, with 14 bases left between them. The chain's CDR3 is CASSTRQTAQETQYF. The CDR3 DNA is TGTGCCAGCAGTACCCGACAGACAGCCCAAGAGACCCAGTACTTC.